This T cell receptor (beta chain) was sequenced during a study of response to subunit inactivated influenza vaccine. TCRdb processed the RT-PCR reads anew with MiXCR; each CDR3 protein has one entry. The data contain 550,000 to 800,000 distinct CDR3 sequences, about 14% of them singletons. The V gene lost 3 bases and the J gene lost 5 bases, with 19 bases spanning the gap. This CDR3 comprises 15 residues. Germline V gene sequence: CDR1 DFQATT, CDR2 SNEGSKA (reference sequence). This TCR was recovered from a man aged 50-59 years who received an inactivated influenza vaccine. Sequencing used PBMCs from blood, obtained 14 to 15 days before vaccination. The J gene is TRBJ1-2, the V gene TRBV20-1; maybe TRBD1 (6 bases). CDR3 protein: CSASRRTGTEYGYTF. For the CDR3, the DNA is TGCAGTGCTAGCAGGAGAACAGGGACTGAGTATGGCTACACCTTC.